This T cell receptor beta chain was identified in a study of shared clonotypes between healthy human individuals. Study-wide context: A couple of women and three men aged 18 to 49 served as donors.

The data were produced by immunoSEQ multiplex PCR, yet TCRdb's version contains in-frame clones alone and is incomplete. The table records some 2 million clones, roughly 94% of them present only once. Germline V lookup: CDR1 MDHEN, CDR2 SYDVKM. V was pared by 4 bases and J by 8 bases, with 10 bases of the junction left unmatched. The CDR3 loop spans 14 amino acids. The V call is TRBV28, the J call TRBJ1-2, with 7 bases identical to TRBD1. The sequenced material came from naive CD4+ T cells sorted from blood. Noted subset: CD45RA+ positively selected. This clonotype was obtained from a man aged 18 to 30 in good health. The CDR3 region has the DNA TGTGCCAGCAGTTCCGGGACAGCTTTAAGAGGCTACACCTTC. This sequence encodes CASSSGTALRGYTF.